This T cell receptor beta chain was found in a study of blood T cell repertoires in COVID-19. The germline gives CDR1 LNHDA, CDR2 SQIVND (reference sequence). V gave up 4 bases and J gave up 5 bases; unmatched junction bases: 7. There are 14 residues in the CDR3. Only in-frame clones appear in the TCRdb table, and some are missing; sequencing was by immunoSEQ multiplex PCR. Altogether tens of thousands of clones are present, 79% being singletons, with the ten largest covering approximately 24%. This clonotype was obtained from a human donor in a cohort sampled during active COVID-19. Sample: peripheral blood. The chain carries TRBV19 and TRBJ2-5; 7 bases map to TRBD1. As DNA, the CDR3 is TGTGCCAGTAGTACCCAGGGGGACGCGGAGACCCAGTACTTC. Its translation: CASSTQGDAETQYF.